One and the same sample provided the 19 T cell receptor beta chains below, sequenced in a study of blood T cell repertoires in COVID-19. The table came from immunoSEQ multiplex PCR; TCRdb's copy has only in-frame clones and leaves some out. There are about 190,000 clones in the sample; approximately 86% occur only once, and 1% to 1.4% lies in the top ten. The sequencing sample was made of peripheral blood. Source of these receptors: a man aged 25-40 years with acute or convalescent COVID-19.

The gene calls are TRBV28 and TRBJ1-1; 7 bases line up with TRBD1. This CDR3 spans 12 amino acids. The ends lost 4 bases at V and 8 bases at J; junction bases unmatched: 4. Germline V gives CDR1 MDHEN, CDR2 SYDVKM. The CDR3 loop reads CASSWGTAEAFF. CDR3 bases: TGTGCCAGCAGTTGGGGGACAGCCGAAGCTTTCTTT.

The chain joins TRBV28 to TRBJ2-7; 9 bases align to TRBD1. CDR3 length: 14 residues. In germline, CDR1 is MDHEN, CDR2 SYDVKM. Germline trimming cut 5 bases from V and 3 bases from J; bases unmatched to any gene: 5. Here the CDR3 DNA reads TGTGCCAGCAGTCCCTGGGGACAGGGCTACGAGCAGTACTTC. Translating gives CASSPWGQGYEQYF.

The chain recombines TRBV7-3 with TRBJ2-3; D perhaps matches TRBD2 (6 bases). The CDR3 consists of 15 residues. V lost 5 bases and J 2 bases, leaving 14 bases between the germline ends. Germline loops: CDR1 SGHTA, CDR2 FQGTGA. The CDR3 nucleotides read TGTGCCAGCAGCCTAGTGCTAGCGCCCACAGATACGCAGTATTTT. Translation: CASSLVLAPTDTQYF.

The rearrangement links TRBV11-3 to TRBJ2-3, with unresolved D. The germline V gene has CDR1 SGHNT and CDR2 YENEEA. This CDR3 has 15 residues. The V end was cut by 0 bases, the J end by 2 bases, with 9 bases between. This CDR3 reads CASSLESRVTDTQYF. CDR3 nucleotides: TGTGCCAGCAGCTTAGAATCACGAGTCACAGATACGCAGTATTTT.

The rearrangement links TRBV28 to TRBJ1-6; 8 positions agree with TRBD1. The V and J ends lost 10 bases and 5 bases, in that order; junction bases with no gene match: 7. The CDR3 sequence is 14 residues long. Germline CDR1 and CDR2: MDHEN and SYDVKM. This chain's CDR3 is CATDRGRNNSPLHF. The CDR3 DNA is TGTGCCACTGACAGGGGCAGAAATAATTCACCCCTCCACTTT.

The chain couples TRBV28 to TRBJ2-2; tentatively, D is TRBD1 (5 bases). Trimming took off 11 bases at V and 1 base at J, with 8 bases between the two ends. Germline CDR1 MDHEN, CDR2 SYDVKM. The CDR3 spans 12 residues. The CDR3 loop reads CALQGNTGELFF. CDR3 in DNA: TGTGCCTTGCAGGGGAACACCGGGGAGCTGTTTTTT.

The V call is TRBV27, the J call TRBJ2-7, with D possibly TRBD2 on 6 matching bases. V was shortened by 0 bases and J by 3 bases, with 12 bases between the two germline ends. The CDR3 totals 15 residues. Germline CDR1 is MNHEY and CDR2 is SMNVEV (reference sequence). CDR3 in DNA: TGTGCCAGCAGTTTATCGGGCGGGAACGGCTACGAGCAGTACTTC. As protein: CASSLSGGNGYEQYF.

The chain carries TRBV27 and TRBJ2-7; D not certain. V was shortened by 0 bases and J by 2 bases, with 11 bases between the two germline ends. Germline V gives CDR1 MNHEY, CDR2 SMNVEV (reference sequence). This CDR3 contains 15 residues. This chain's CDR3 is CASSLSWLVPYEQYF. The CDR3, as DNA: TGTGCCAGCAGTTTATCGTGGCTAGTCCCCTACGAGCAGTACTTC.

CDR3 sequence (DNA): TGTGCCAGCAGCCCAGACGGGATTACTGAAGCTTTCTTT. Protein sequence: CASSPDGITEAFF. The rearrangement links TRBV11-3 to TRBJ1-1; D call uncertain. Trimming took off 5 bases at V and 5 bases at J, with 12 bases between the two ends. Germline-derived CDR1 and CDR2 are SGHNT and YENEEA. The CDR3 covers 13 residues.

The chain combines TRBV5-1 with TRBJ1-1, with 10 bases identical to TRBD1. The length of the CDR3 is 15 residues. The J segment lost 1 base and the V segment lost 5 bases, leaving 5 bases of the junction unmatched. Germline V gene lookup returns CDR1 SGHRS and CDR2 YFSETQ. The CDR3 sequence is CASRPDRGPNTEAFF. The CDR3 bases are TGCGCCAGCAGGCCTGACAGGGGGCCGAACACTGAAGCTTTCTTT.

The chain links TRBV6-5 to TRBJ2-2; possibly TRBD2 for D (5 bases). The V end lost 2 bases, the J end lost 7 bases, and 8 bases lay between the germline ends. The germline gives CDR1 MNHEY, CDR2 SVGAGI. CDR3 length: 13 residues. This CDR3 is CASSYEGIGELFF. The CDR3, as DNA: TGTGCCAGCAGTTACGAGGGAATCGGGGAGCTGTTTTTT.

The chain couples TRBV19 to TRBJ1-5; possible D gene TRBD1, 6 bases. Germline V gives CDR1 LNHDA, CDR2 SQIVND (reference sequence). Trimming shortened V by 7 bases and J by 5 bases, and 12 bases separated the two germline ends. The CDR3 spans 13 residues. The CDR3 bases are TGTGCCAGTAAAGACAGGAGCTATCAGCCCCAGCATTTT. Translating gives CASKDRSYQPQHF.

This clone was observed a handful of times. The chain links TRBV14 to TRBJ2-4; 8 bases are shared with TRBD2. Per the germline V gene, CDR1 is SGHDN and CDR2 is FVKESK. This CDR3 has 14 amino acids. V lost 3 bases and J lost 6; bases outside the gene matches: 4. The CDR3 DNA sequence: TGTGCCAGCAGCCACTTAGCGGGAAGAAACATTCAGTACTTC. Protein: CASSHLAGRNIQYF.

V is TRBV27 and J is TRBJ1-1; 7 bases agree with TRBD1. The germline V gene has CDR1 MNHEY and CDR2 SMNVEV (reference sequence). The CDR3 runs 13 residues. V dropped 6 bases and J dropped 3; count of bases not matched to a gene: 4. CDR3 DNA sequence: TGTGCCAGCAGGAGGGACAGTTACACTGAAGCTTTCTTT. Its protein product is CASRRDSYTEAFF.

The chain recombines TRBV28 with TRBJ2-6, with TRBD1 matching over 9 bases. Germline lookup yields CDR1 MDHEN and CDR2 SYDVKM. The CDR3 is 18 amino acids. With 4 bases clipped from V and 0 bases from J, the junction kept 7 bases outside the gene matches. Written as DNA, the CDR3 is TGTGCCAGCAGTTACGCCGGGACAGGGTTCTCTGGGGCCAACGTCCTGACTTTC. Its translation: CASSYAGTGFSGANVLTF.

The rearrangement joins TRBV19 to TRBJ2-4; weak D call: TRBD1 (6 bases). CDR1 is LNHDA and CDR2 is SQIVND in the germline V gene (reference sequence). V was shortened by 6 bases and J by 0 bases, with 12 bases between the two germline ends. CDR3 length: 15 residues. CDR3 in DNA: TGTGCCAGTAGGGGGGCCCCACTAGCCAAAAACATTCAGTACTTC. Translation gives CASRGAPLAKNIQYF.

The V call is TRBV2, the J call TRBJ1-4; D gene uncertain. V was cut by 3 bases and J by 11 bases, with 10 bases left in between. Germline V gives CDR1 SNHLY, CDR2 FYNNEI. The CDR3 is made up of 12 amino acids. The CDR3 loop is CASSDWADKLFF. CDR3 in DNA: TGTGCCAGCAGTGACTGGGCAGATAAACTGTTTTTT.

The table lists this clone with a few counts. The chain recombines TRBV20-1 with TRBJ1-2; possible D gene TRBD1, 5 bases. This CDR3 spans 15 amino acids. Trimming shortened V by 3 bases and J by 3 bases, and 17 bases separated the two germline ends. Germline loops: CDR1 DFQATT, CDR2 SNEGSKA (reference sequence). The CDR3 loop reads CSASGSQGLDYGYTF. In nucleotides, the CDR3 is TGCAGTGCTAGTGGGTCGCAGGGCTTAGACTATGGCTACACCTTC.

The chain is built from TRBV12-3 or TRBV12-4 and TRBJ2-1; 7 nucleotides align to TRBD2. The CDR3 is 13 amino acids. J lost 10 bases, V lost 5 bases, and 8 bases had no gene match. The CDR3 DNA sequence: TGTGCCAGCAGTCCAAGACTAGCAGGGGAGCAGTTCTTC. Its protein product is CASSPRLAGEQFF.